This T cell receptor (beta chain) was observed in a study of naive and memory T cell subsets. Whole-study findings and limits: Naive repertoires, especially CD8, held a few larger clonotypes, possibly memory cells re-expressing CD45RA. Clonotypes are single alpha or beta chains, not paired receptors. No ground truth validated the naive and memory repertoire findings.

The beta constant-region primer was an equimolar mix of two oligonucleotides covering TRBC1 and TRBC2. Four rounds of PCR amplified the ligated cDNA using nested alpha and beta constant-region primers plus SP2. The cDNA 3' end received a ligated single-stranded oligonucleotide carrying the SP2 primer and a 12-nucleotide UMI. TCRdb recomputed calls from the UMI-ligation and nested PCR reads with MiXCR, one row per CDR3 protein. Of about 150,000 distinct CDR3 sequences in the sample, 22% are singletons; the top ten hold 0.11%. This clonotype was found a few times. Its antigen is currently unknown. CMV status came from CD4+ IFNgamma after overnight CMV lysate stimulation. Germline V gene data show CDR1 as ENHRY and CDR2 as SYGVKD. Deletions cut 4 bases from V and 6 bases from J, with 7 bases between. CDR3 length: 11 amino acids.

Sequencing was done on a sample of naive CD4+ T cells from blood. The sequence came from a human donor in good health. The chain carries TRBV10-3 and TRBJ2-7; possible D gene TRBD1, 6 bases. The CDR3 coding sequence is TGTGCCATCAGTGCAGGGGCCGAGCAGTACTTC. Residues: CAISAGAEQYF.